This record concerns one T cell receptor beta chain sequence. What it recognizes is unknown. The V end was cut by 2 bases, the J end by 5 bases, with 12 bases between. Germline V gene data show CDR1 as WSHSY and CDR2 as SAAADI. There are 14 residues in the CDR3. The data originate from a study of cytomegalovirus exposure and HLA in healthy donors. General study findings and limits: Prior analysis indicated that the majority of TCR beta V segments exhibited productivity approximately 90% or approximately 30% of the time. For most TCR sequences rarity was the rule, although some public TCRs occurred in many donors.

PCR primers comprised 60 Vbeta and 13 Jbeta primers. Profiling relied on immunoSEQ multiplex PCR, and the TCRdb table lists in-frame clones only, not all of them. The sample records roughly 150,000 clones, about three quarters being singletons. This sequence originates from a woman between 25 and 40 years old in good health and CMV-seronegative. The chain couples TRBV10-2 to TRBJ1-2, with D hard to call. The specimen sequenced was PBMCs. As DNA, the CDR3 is TGCGCCAGCAGTGAGAGGACCGGGATATATGGCTACACCTTC. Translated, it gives CASSERTGIYGYTF.